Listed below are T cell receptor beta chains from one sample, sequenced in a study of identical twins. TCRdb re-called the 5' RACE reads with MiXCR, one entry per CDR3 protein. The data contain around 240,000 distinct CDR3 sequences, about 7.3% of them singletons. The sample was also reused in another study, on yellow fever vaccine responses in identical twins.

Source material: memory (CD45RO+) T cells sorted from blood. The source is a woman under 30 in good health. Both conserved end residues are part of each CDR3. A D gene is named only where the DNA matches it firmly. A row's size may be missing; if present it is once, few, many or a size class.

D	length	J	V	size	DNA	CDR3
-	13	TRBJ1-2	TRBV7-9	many	TGTGCCAGCACCCGAAGTGGAGGCTATGGCTACACCTTC	CASTRSGGYGYTF
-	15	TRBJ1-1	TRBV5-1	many	TGCGCCAGCAGCTTGGGTAGCGTGATGAACACTGAAGCTTTCTTT	CASSLGSVMNTEAFF
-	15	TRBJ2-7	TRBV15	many	TGTGCCACCAGCACTTGGCTTGGGTTCCAGAACGAGCAGTACTTC	CATSTWLGFQNEQYF
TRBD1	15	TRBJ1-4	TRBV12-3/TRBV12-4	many	TGTGCCAGCAGTTTCCCGCAGGGGGCTAATGAAAAACTGTTTTTT	CASSFPQGANEKLFF
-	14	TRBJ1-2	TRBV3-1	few	TGTGCCAGCAGCCAAGAAATATCTTGGGGCGGCTACACCTTC	CASSQEISWGGYTF
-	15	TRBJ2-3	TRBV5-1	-	TGCGCCAGCAGCCAGACAGGCCGTAACACAGATACGCAGTATTTT	CASSQTGRNTDTQYF
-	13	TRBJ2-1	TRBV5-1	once	TGCGCCAGCAGAAAGGGGGAAGGCAATGAGCAGATCTTC	CASRKGEGNEQIF
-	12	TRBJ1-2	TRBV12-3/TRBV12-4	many	TGTGCCAGCAGTTTAGGGGCGTCTGGCTACACCTTC	CASSLGASGYTF
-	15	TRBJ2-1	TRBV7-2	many	TGTGCCAGCAGCTTAGCTAGGCCACAATACAATGAGCAGTTCTTC	CASSLARPQYNEQFF
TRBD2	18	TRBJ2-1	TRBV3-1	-	TGTGCCAGCAGCCAAGATTTAGGGCTAGCGGACATCGGCAATGAGCAGTTCTTC	CASSQDLGLADIGNEQFF
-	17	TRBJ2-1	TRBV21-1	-	TGTGCCAGCAGCAGGGGGCGGAATGCGGAAATTAACAATGAGCAGTTCTTC	CASSRGRNAEINNEQFF
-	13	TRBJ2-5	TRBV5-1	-	TGCGCCAGCAGCGACCGACAGCAAGAGACCCAGTACTTC	CASSDRQQETQYF
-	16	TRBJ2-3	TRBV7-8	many	TGTGCCAGCAGCTTACCGCCGGGATCTTTACCAGATACGCAGTATTTT	CASSLPPGSLPDTQYF
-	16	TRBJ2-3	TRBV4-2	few	TGTGCCAGCAGCCAAGGGTTTAGCTTGAGCACAGATACGCAGTATTTT	CASSQGFSLSTDTQYF
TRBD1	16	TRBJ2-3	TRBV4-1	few	TGCGCCAGCAGCCAGGTACAGGGGGTTGGAGGAGATACGCAGTATTTT	CASSQVQGVGGDTQYF
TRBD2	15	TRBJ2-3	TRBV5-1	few	TGCGCCAGCAGCTGGGCGGGGGACTACACAGATACGCAGTATTTT	CASSWAGDYTDTQYF
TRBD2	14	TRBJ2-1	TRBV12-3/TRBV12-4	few	TGTGCCAGCAGTCCCGCCGTTAGCGGGAATGAGCAGTTCTTC	CASSPAVSGNEQFF
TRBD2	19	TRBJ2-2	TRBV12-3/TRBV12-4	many	TGTGCCAGCAGTTTTTTCCGAAGACTAGCGGGAGTAGACACCGGGGAGCTGTTTTTT	CASSFFRRLAGVDTGELFF
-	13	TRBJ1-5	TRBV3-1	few	TGTGCCAGCAGCCCGTCGACCAATCAGCCCCAGCATTTT	CASSPSTNQPQHF
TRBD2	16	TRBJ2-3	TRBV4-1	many	TGCGCCAGCAGCTCTCGGACTAGAGACCCCACAGATACGCAGTATTTT	CASSSRTRDPTDTQYF
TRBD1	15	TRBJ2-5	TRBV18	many	TGTGCCAGCTCACCCGGGACAGGGGGCCAAGAGACCCAGTACTTC	CASSPGTGGQETQYF
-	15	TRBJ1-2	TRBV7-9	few	TGTGCCAGCAACCAAGGGCAGCCCCCAGTTGATGGCTACACCTTC	CASNQGQPPVDGYTF
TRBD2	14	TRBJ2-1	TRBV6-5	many	TGTGCCAGCAGTTACAGCGGGAGTTACAATGAGCAGTTCTTC	CASSYSGSYNEQFF